The 6 T cell receptor beta chains presented below share a single source sample, sequenced in a study of Graves' ophthalmopathy and Graves' hyperthyroidism. The study amplified TCR beta CDR3 regions using RNA transcripts. HTBI primers served in a first-round RT-PCR, which a second-round multiplex PCR followed. TCRdb re-called the multiplex PCR reads with MiXCR, one entry per CDR3 protein. The sample records hundreds of thousands of distinct CDR3 sequences, about 15% being singletons. Specimen: blood. All receptors derive from a woman in her twenties or thirties with Graves' ophthalmopathy.

This chain links TRBV12-3 or TRBV12-4 with TRBJ2-1, with D possibly TRBD1 on 5 matching bases. Trimming removed 3 bases at V and 10 bases at J, with 10 bases between. The CDR3 is 12 residues long. DNA for the CDR3: TGTGCCAGCAGTTTGCTGGGGCGAGAGCAGTTCTTC. It codes for CASSLLGREQFF.

There are many counts of this clonotype. V is TRBV28 and J is TRBJ2-7, with D possibly being TRBD1 or TRBD2 (5 bases each). CDR3 size: 12 residues. Germline V CDR1 and CDR2: MDHEN, SYDVKM. V lost 3 bases to trimming and J lost 6 bases, with 9 bases between them. Here the CDR3 reads CASSFGGSEQYF. The CDR3 DNA sequence: TGTGCCAGCAGTTTTGGGGGAAGCGAGCAGTACTTC. Supplemented by reference TRBV28 and TRBJ2-7, the full variable domain reads DVKVTQSSRYLVKRTGEKVFLECVQDMDHENMFWYRQDPGLGLRLIYFSYDVKMKEKGDIPEGYSVSREKKERFSLILESASTNQTSMYLCASSFGGSEQYFGPGTRLTVT.

This clonotype came up many times. V is TRBV20-1 and J is TRBJ2-7, with D possibly TRBD1 on 5 matching bases. V was pared by 0 bases and J by 6 bases, with 15 bases between. Germline V gene data show CDR1 as DFQATT and CDR2 as SNEGSKA (reference sequence). This CDR3 is built from 14 residues. CDR3 sequence: CSARDQGKGGEQYF. As DNA, the CDR3 is TGCAGTGCTAGAGATCAGGGTAAAGGTGGCGAGCAGTACTTC.

This clonotype was picked up many times. The chain employs TRBV12-3 or TRBV12-4 and TRBJ2-2, with D perhaps TRBD2 (5 bases). CDR3 length: 14 amino acids. V lost 2 bases and J 3 bases, leaving 7 bases between the germline ends. CDR3 loop: CASSLRRDTGELFF. The CDR3, as DNA: TGTGCCAGCAGTTTACGGCGGGACACCGGGGAGCTGTTTTTT.

The genes are TRBV30 and TRBJ2-7; TRBD1 matches 7 bases. Germline assignment: CDR1 GTSNPN and CDR2 SVGIG (reference sequence). CDR3 length: 15 residues. J gave up 1 base and V 3 bases, and 9 bases lay outside the gene matches. DNA of the CDR3: TGTGCCTGGAGGGTCCGGGACAGACCTTCCTACGAGCAGTACTTC. Its translation: CAWRVRDRPSYEQYF.

There are many counts of this clonotype. V is TRBV27 and J is TRBJ1-5, with no clear D. The V end lost 6 bases, the J end lost 6 bases, and 15 bases lay between the germline ends. The CDR3 runs to 14 residues. The germline V gene encodes CDR1 MNHEY and CDR2 SMNVEV (reference sequence). The CDR3 DNA reads TGTGCCAGCAGATACCGCCCCGGTGGTCAGCCCCAGCATTTT. This translates into CASRYRPGGQPQHF.